These 13 T cell receptor beta chains were sequenced from one sample in a study of response to subunit inactivated influenza vaccine. TCRdb re-called the RT-PCR reads through MiXCR, storing one row per CDR3 protein. The top ten clones hold 9.5% to 13% of a sample with hundreds of thousands of distinct CDR3 sequences, around 11% of them seen once. The specimen was PBMCs from blood, collected on the day of vaccination. These receptors originate from a man between 45 and 60 years old who received an inactivated influenza vaccine.

This clonotype was seen a few times. V is TRBV4-3 and J is TRBJ2-1, with D possibly being TRBD2 (5 bases). Germline lookup yields CDR1 LGHNA and CDR2 YSLEER. This CDR3 region has 19 residues. The V end was cut by 0 bases, the J end by 1 base, with 19 bases between. DNA for the CDR3: TGCGCCAGCAGCCAAGATGTACCCCTGACTGCGGGTTCCTACAATGAGCAGTTCTTC. Translated, it gives CASSQDVPLTAGSYNEQFF.

This clonotype was recorded a few times. The CDR3 coding sequence is TGTGCCAGCAGCCCGGGACAGGGATACAACACTGAAGCTTTCTTT. Encoded protein: CASSPGQGYNTEAFF. This rearrangement joins TRBV7-9 to TRBJ1-1, with TRBD1 identical over 9 bases. Germline V lookup: CDR1 SEHNR, CDR2 FQNEAQ (reference sequence). With 5 bases clipped from V and 2 bases from J, the junction kept 6 bases outside the gene matches. The CDR3 has 15 amino acids.

This clonotype has a handful of counts. This chain uses TRBV28 with TRBJ1-5; D remains unclear. The CDR3 consists of 13 residues. CDR1 and CDR2 from the germline V gene are MDHEN and SYDVKM. V was clipped by 2 bases and J by 9 bases, with 11 bases between them. The CDR3 region has the DNA TGTGCCAGCAGTTTAGGCAGTCGTTGGCCCCAGCATTTT. Translating gives CASSLGSRWPQHF.

This clonotype was seen a few times. The genes are TRBV12-3 or TRBV12-4 and TRBJ2-7; 11 positions match TRBD1. CDR3 length: 15 residues. V trimming: 5 bases; J trimming: 6 bases; junction bases outside the gene matches: 9. In nucleotides, the CDR3 is TGTGCCAGCAGTCCGCCTCTAGGACAGGGGGCCGAGCAGTACTTC. This codes for CASSPPLGQGAEQYF.

In its sample, this clonotype was seen a few times. In DNA form, the CDR3 reads TGTGCCAGCAGTTCCCTTCCCCGGGACAGCAATGAGCAGTTCTTC. It codes for CASSSLPRDSNEQFF. The J gene is TRBJ2-1, the V gene TRBV28; 7 bases align to TRBD1. The CDR3 consists of 15 residues. The V gene's germline CDR1 is MDHEN and CDR2 SYDVKM. Trimming cost V 4 bases and J 6 bases; bases outside gene matches: 9. The whole variable domain, filled in from reference TRBV28 and TRBJ2-1, reads DVKVTQSSRYLVKRTGEKVFLECVQDMDHENMFWYRQDPGLGLRLIYFSYDVKMKEKGDIPEGYSVSREKKERFSLILESASTNQTSMYLCASSSLPRDSNEQFFGPGTRLTVL.

This clonotype was seen only a few times. The chain recombines TRBV6-5 with TRBJ2-5, with D perhaps matching TRBD2 (7 bases). Germline V gives CDR1 MNHEY, CDR2 SVGAGI. The CDR3 sequence is 15 residues long. V was clipped by 2 bases and J by 3 bases, with 13 bases between them. CDR3: CASSYVWGGEETQYF. The CDR3 DNA follows: TGTGCCAGCAGTTACGTATGGGGGGGCGAAGAGACCCAGTACTTC.

This clonotype was counted only a few times. The rearrangement links TRBV20-1 to TRBJ1-6; a weak D match, TRBD1 (6 bases). Germline CDR1 and CDR2: DFQATT and SNEGSKA (reference sequence). CDR3 length: 13 residues. Trimming cost V 3 bases and J 6 bases, with 9 bases left between them. The CDR3 DNA is TGCAGTGCTAGCGGGACAACTAATTCACCCCTCCACTTT. As protein: CSASGTTNSPLHF.

This clonotype was observed a few times. V gene TRBV7-9 combines with J gene TRBJ2-7, with a tentative D call TRBD2 (6 bases). CDR3 length equals 13 residues. Trimming took 1 base from V and 7 from J, leaving 11 bases between them. The germline CDR1 and CDR2 sequences are SEHNR and FQNEAQ (reference sequence). The CDR3 DNA sequence: TGTGCCAGCAGCTTAGGCGGGATGGGTGAGCAGTACTTC. It yields the protein CASSLGGMGEQYF.

This clonotype was detected only a few times. V and J are TRBV7-2 and TRBJ2-5; 11 bases line up with TRBD2. CDR3 length: 15 residues. CDR1 and CDR2 from the germline V gene are SGHTA and FQGNSA. The trim removed 6 bases at V and 5 bases at J, leaving 8 bases unmatched. The CDR3 nucleotides are TGTGCCAGCAGGATAGCGGGAGGGCGGGGTGAGACCCAGTACTTC. Translation gives CASRIAGGRGETQYF.

This clonotype was detected many times. The rearrangement joins TRBV3-1 to TRBJ2-7; D may be TRBD1 (6 bases). CDR3 size: 15 residues. In germline, CDR1 is LGHDT, CDR2 YNNKEL (reference sequence). Trimming left V 6 bases short and J 5 bases short, with 20 bases between. For the CDR3, the DNA is TGTGCCAGCAGTTTTCCGGGACATAGGGTCCACGAGCAGTACTTC. Protein sequence: CASSFPGHRVHEQYF.

Ten or more counts support this clonotype. The chain uses TRBV7-2 and TRBJ2-3; D remains ambiguous. The V gene lost 0 bases and the J gene lost 3 bases, with 13 bases spanning the gap. The CDR3 runs to 16 residues. CDR1 is SGHTA and CDR2 is FQGNSA in the germline V gene. The CDR3 DNA reads as TGTGCCAGCAGCTTAGCGGTCGGTTTTGGGACAGATACGCAGTATTTT. Translated, it gives CASSLAVGFGTDTQYF. The full variable domain, completed using reference TRBV7-2 and TRBJ2-3, is GAGVSQSPSNKVTEKGKDVELRCDPISGHTALYWYRQSLGQGLEFLIYFQGNSAPDKSGLPSDRFSAERTGGSVSTLTIQRTQQEDSAVYLCASSLAVGFGTDTQYFGPGTRLTVL.

This clonotype showed up just a few times. The CDR3 here is CASSRTGTGIYTF. The CDR3 DNA sequence: TGTGCCAGCAGCCGAACCGGGACAGGAATCTACACCTTC. This rearrangement joins TRBV7-9 to TRBJ1-2; 8 bases line up with TRBD1. This CDR3 is 13 amino acids long. Per the germline V gene, CDR1 is SEHNR and CDR2 is FQNEAQ (reference sequence). Trimming took 5 bases from V and 10 from J; bases not matched to a gene: 9.

This clonotype came up many times. DNA for the CDR3: TGTGCCAGCAGCGTAGAAGGGGAGGGGTACAATGAGCAGTTCTTC. This encodes CASSVEGEGYNEQFF. This rearrangement joins TRBV9 to TRBJ2-1; 7 nucleotides match TRBD2. V trimming: 0 bases; J trimming: 4 bases; junction bases outside the gene matches: 4. In germline, CDR1 is SGDLS, CDR2 YYNGEE. The CDR3 has 15 amino acids.